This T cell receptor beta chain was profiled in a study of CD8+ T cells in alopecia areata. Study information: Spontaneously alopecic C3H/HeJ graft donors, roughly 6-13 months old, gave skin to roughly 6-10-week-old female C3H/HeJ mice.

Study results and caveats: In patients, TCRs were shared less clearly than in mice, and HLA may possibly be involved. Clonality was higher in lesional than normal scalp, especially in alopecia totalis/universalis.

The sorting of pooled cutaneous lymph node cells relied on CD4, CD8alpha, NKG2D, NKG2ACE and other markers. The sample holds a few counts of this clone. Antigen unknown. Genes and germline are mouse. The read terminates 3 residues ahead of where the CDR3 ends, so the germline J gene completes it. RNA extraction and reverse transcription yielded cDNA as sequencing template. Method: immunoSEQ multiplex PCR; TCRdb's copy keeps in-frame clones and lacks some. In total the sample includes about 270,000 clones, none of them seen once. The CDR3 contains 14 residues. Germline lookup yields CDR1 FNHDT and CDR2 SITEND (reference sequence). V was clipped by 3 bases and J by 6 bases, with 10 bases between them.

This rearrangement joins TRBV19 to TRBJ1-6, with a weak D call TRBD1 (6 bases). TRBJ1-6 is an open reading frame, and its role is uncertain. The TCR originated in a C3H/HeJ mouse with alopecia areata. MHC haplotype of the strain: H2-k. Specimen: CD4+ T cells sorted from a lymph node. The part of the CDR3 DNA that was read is TGTGCCAGCAGTAAAGGGACAATTAATTCGCCC. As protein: CASSKGTINSP. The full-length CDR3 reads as CASSKGTINSPLYF.